The rows below give T cell receptor beta chains drawn from one sample of a study of shared clonotypes between healthy human individuals. Data came from immunoSEQ multiplex PCR; TCRdb stores just in-frame clones and leaves some out. The sample has under 600,000 clones, around three quarters seen once. Sequencing used PBMCs. All receptors come from a woman aged 40 to 50 in good health. Some clones in this sample may be carry-over from other donors' samples. Both conserved end residues are part of each CDR3. Fields, in order: V gene, clone size, J gene, CDR3 protein. Only some rows state a clone size, as once, few, many or a class for expanded clones.

v_call: TRBV7-9; clone_size: -; j_call: TRBJ1-1; cdr3_aa: CASSRGQANTEAFF
v_call: TRBV6-4; clone_size: -; j_call: TRBJ1-1; cdr3_aa: CASSDSSEGTEAFF
v_call: TRBV20-1; clone_size: -; j_call: TRBJ2-5; cdr3_aa: CSALDKETQYF
v_call: TRBV14; clone_size: -; j_call: TRBJ2-1; cdr3_aa: CASSQDLGNEQFF
v_call: TRBV4-1; clone_size: few; j_call: TRBJ2-7; cdr3_aa: CASSQWTTNYEQYF
v_call: TRBV28; clone_size: -; j_call: TRBJ2-2; cdr3_aa: CASSPRGASNTGELFF
v_call: TRBV9; clone_size: -; j_call: TRBJ2-1; cdr3_aa: CASSLETSGINEQFF
v_call: TRBV15; clone_size: once; j_call: TRBJ2-7; cdr3_aa: CATSRGWVAGTAVTESYEQYF
v_call: TRBV13; clone_size: many; j_call: TRBJ2-2; cdr3_aa: CASSPTSGRNTGELFF
v_call: TRBV9; clone_size: -; j_call: TRBJ2-7; cdr3_aa: CASSVGWDSSYEQYF
v_call: TRBV27; clone_size: -; j_call: TRBJ2-7; cdr3_aa: CASSLGGLGYEQYF
v_call: TRBV2; clone_size: once; j_call: TRBJ2-7; cdr3_aa: CASLGEGGGFEQYF
v_call: TRBV19; clone_size: -; j_call: TRBJ2-6; cdr3_aa: CASSHGSGANVLTF
v_call: TRBV7-2; clone_size: -; j_call: TRBJ1-5; cdr3_aa: CASSFSLSNQPQHF
v_call: TRBV7-3; clone_size: -; j_call: TRBJ1-2; cdr3_aa: CASSLKGDSNYGYTF
v_call: TRBV28; clone_size: -; j_call: TRBJ2-7; cdr3_aa: CASSSLTGGAREQYF
v_call: TRBV11-1; clone_size: -; j_call: TRBJ2-7; cdr3_aa: CASSLSRLGTAASEQYF
v_call: TRBV6-4; clone_size: few; j_call: TRBJ1-1; cdr3_aa: CASSATGLNTEAFF
v_call: TRBV11-2; clone_size: -; j_call: TRBJ2-3; cdr3_aa: CASSFQVRGTDTQYF
v_call: TRBV11-3; clone_size: once; j_call: TRBJ2-7; cdr3_aa: CASSLDPSGRAYEQYF
v_call: TRBV27; clone_size: few; j_call: TRBJ2-1; cdr3_aa: CASSAEIQGSRQFF
v_call: TRBV7-6; clone_size: -; j_call: TRBJ1-1; cdr3_aa: CASSPGEQGAMNTEAFF
v_call: TRBV6-5; clone_size: once; j_call: TRBJ1-5; cdr3_aa: CASAPSGSQPQHF
v_call: TRBV2; clone_size: once; j_call: TRBJ1-4; cdr3_aa: CASSDRGSTGVNEKLFF
v_call: TRBV28; clone_size: -; j_call: TRBJ1-4; cdr3_aa: CASSLWTSRGEKLFF
v_call: TRBV5-4; clone_size: -; j_call: TRBJ2-5; cdr3_aa: CASSLATLAGASETQYF
v_call: TRBV5-1; clone_size: -; j_call: TRBJ2-6; cdr3_aa: CASSLSGANVLTF
v_call: TRBV30; clone_size: -; j_call: TRBJ2-3; cdr3_aa: CAWRPTRPTQYF
v_call: TRBV14; clone_size: once; j_call: TRBJ2-7; cdr3_aa: CASSPGRTGAYEQYF